What follows describes a single T cell receptor (beta chain). Its antigen is as yet unknown. No DNA is shown, since the ends of the CDR3 on it are uncertain; the CDR3 is the one TCRdb lists. The data were obtained in a study of graft-versus-host responses after intestinal transplantation. Repertoires were generated with immunoSEQ multiplex PCR, while TCRdb's copy carries only in-frame clones and drops some. This table holds 45,000 to 60,000 clones, 85% to 95% found once. Germline lookup yields CDR1 MGHRA and CDR2 YSYEKL. Counting both end residues, the CDR3 totals 18 amino acids. The clonotype originates from a human donor who was the organ donor for an intestinal transplant. The sequencing here drew on unstimulated CD8+ T cells sorted from spleen or lymph node cells, taken before transplant. The chain joins TRBV4-1 to TRBJ2-2; whether TRBD2, the table's D call, matches the DNA was not checked. The chain's CDR3 is CASSQGPSVVFGAGELFF.